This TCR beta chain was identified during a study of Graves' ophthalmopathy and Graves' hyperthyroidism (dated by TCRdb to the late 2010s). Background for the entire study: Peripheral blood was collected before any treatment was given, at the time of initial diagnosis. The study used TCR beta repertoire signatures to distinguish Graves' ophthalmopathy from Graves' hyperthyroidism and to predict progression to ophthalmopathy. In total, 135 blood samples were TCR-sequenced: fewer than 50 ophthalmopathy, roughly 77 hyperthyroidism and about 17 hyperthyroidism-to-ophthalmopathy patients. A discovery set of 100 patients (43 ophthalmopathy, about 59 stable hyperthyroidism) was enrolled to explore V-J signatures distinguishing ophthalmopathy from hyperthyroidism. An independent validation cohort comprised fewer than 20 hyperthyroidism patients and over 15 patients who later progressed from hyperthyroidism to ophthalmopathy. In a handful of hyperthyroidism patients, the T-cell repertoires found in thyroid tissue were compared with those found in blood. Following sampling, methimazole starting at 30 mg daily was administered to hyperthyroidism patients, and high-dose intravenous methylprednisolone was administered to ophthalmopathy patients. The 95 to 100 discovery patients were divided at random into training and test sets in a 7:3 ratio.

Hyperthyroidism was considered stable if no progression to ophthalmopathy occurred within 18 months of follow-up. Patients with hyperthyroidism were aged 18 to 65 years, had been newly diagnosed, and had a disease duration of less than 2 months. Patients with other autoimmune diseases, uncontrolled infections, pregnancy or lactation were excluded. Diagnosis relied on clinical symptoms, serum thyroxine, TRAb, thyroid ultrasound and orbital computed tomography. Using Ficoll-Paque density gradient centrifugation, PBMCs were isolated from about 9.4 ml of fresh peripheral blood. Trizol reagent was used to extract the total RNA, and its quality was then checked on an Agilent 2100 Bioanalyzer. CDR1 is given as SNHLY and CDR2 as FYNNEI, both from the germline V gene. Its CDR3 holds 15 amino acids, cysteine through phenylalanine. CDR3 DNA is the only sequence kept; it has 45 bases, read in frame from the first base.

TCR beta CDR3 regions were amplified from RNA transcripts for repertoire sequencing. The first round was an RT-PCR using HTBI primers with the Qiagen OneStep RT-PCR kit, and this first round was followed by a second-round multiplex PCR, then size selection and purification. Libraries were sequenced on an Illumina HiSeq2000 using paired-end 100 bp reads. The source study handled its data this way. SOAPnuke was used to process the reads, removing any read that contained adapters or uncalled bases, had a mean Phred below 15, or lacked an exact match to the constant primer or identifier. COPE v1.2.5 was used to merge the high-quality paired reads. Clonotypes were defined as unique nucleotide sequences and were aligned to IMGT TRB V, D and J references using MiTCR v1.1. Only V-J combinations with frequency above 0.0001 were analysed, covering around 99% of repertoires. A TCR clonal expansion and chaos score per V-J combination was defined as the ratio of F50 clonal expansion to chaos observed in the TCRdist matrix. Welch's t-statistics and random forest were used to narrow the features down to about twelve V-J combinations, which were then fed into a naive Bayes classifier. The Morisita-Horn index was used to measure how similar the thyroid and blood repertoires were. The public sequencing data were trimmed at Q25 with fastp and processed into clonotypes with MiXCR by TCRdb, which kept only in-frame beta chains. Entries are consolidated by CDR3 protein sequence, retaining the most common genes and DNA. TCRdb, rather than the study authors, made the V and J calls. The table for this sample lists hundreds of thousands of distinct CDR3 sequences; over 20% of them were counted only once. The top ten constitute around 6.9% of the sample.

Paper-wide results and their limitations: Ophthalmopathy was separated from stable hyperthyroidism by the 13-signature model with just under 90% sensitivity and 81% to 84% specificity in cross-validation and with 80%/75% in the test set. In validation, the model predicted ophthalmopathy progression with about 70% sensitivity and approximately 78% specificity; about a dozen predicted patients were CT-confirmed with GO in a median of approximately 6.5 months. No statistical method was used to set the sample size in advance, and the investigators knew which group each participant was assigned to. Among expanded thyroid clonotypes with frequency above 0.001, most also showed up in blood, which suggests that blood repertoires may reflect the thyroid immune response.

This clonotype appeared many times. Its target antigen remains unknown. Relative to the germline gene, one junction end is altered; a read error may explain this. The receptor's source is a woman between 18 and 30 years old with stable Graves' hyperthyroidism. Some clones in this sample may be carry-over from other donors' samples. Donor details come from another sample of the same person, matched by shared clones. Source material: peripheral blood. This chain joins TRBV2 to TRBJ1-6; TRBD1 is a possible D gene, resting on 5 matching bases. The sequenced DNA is TGTGCCAGCTCGTTGACTGACAGCAGAAATTCACCCCCCCACTTT. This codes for CASSLTDSRNSPPHF.